Listed below are T cell receptor beta chains from one sample, sequenced in a study of radiotherapy plus CTLA-4 blockade in lung cancer. Libraries were prepared by immunoSEQ multiplex PCR; TCRdb keeps only in-frame clonotypes and omits some of them. Altogether 65,000 to 90,000 clones are present, 70% to 90% being singletons, with the ten largest covering around 0.87%. Sequenced here: peripheral blood, sampled from a patient treated with radiotherapy plus ipilimumab. The source is a human donor with non-small cell lung cancer who had stable disease on radiotherapy plus ipilimumab. Each CDR3 is given with its conserved first and last residue. D genes are given only for firm matches. Clone sizes are given selectively: once, few, many, or a class where the clone is expanded.

d_call	clone_size	j_call	v_call	cdr3_aa	cdr3_nt
.	.	TRBJ1-1	TRBV5-8	CASSLAGFTEAFF	TGTGCCAGCAGCTTGGCAGGGTTCACTGAAGCTTTCTTT
TRBD1	.	TRBJ1-4	TRBV19	CASSPWGRDSHEKLFF	TGTGCCAGTAGTCCCTGGGGCCGGGACAGTCATGAAAAACTGTTTTTT
TRBD1	.	TRBJ2-5	TRBV25-1	CASSAQGAIGETQYF	TGTGCCAGCAGCGCACAGGGGGCGATTGGAGAGACCCAGTACTTC
TRBD2	few	TRBJ2-5	TRBV7-9	CASSPPASGGLGTQYF	TGTGCCAGCAGCCCTCCGGCTAGCGGGGGCCTGGGGACCCAGTACTTC
.	.	TRBJ2-5	TRBV5-6	CASSLTGQTQETQYF	TGTGCCAGCAGCCTGACGGGACAAACCCAAGAGACCCAGTACTTC
.	.	TRBJ2-2	TRBV9	CASSPIGSTGELFF	TGTGCCAGCAGCCCTATCGGGAGCACCGGGGAGCTGTTTTTT
.	.	TRBJ1-5	TRBV19	CASSSTGNQPQHF	TGTGCCAGTAGTTCAACAGGGAATCAGCCCCAGCATTTT
TRBD1	.	TRBJ2-5	TRBV5-1	CASSARSGTGRETQYF	TGCGCCAGCAGCGCACGCTCCGGGACAGGGAGAGAGACCCAGTACTTC
.	.	TRBJ1-3	TRBV19	CASSIGQASGNTIYF	TGTGCCAGTAGTATCGGTCAGGCCTCTGGAAACACCATATATTTT
.	.	TRBJ1-2	TRBV27	CASRQGARGYTF	TGTGCCAGCAGACAAGGGGCCCGGGGCTACACCTTC
.	once	TRBJ1-5	TRBV25-1	CASSFRGNQPQHF	TGTGCCAGCAGTTTCAGGGGAAATCAGCCCCAGCATTTT
.	.	TRBJ1-4	TRBV5-1	CASSLADPGGMEKLFF	TGCGCCAGCAGCTTGGCAGACCCGGGGGGAATGGAAAAACTGTTTTTT
.	.	TRBJ2-6	TRBV6-4	CASSDKSGANVLTF	TGTGCCAGCAGTGACAAGTCCGGGGCCAACGTCCTGACTTTC
TRBD1	.	TRBJ1-1	TRBV28	CASSFQGEAFF	TGTGCCAGCAGTTTTCAGGGGGAGGCTTTCTTT
TRBD2	.	TRBJ2-7	TRBV5-1	CASSLVAGAGEQYF	TGCGCCAGCAGCTTGGTCGCGGGAGCGGGCGAGCAGTACTTC
.	.	TRBJ2-2	TRBV7-2	CASSLNTGELFF	TGTGCCAGCAGCCTAAACACCGGGGAGCTGTTTTTT
.	once	TRBJ1-1	TRBV11-2	CASSATNSVNTEAFF	TGTGCCAGCAGCGCAACGAACTCTGTGAACACTGAAGCTTTCTTT
.	.	TRBJ2-7	TRBV30	CAWSVQGYEQYF	TGTGCCTGGAGTGTCCAGGGGTACGAGCAGTACTTC
.	.	TRBJ2-2	TRBV6-1	CASSDPWKPLGGELFF	TGTGCCAGCAGTGACCCTTGGAAGCCGCTCGGCGGGGAGCTGTTTTTT
TRBD2	.	TRBJ2-5	TRBV5-4	CASSAGLAGGQETQYF	TGTGCCAGCAGCGCCGGACTAGCGGGGGGCCAAGAGACCCAGTACTTC